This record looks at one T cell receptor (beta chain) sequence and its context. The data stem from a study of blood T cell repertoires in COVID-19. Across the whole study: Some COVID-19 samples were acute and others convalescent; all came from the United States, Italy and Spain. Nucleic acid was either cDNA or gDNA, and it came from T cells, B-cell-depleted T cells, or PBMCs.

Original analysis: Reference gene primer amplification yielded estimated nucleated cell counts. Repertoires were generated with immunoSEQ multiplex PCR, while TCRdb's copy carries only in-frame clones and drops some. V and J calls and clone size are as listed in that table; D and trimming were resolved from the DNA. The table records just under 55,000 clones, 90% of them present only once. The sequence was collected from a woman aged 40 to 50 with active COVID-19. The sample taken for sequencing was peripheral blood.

The CDR3 here is CASSSPGVGYTF. CDR3 coding DNA: TGTGCCAGCAGCTCACCAGGGGTCGGCTACACCTTC. The rearrangement uses TRBV5-6 and TRBJ1-2, with a possible D match to TRBD1 (6 bases). The CDR3 covers 12 residues. Germline-derived CDR1 and CDR2 are SGHDT and YYEEEE. With 3 bases removed from V and 8 bases from J, the gap between germline ends came to 11 bases.